The 29 T cell receptor beta chains listed next were all sequenced from one sample in a study of chemoradiotherapy in HPV16-positive cancers (dated by TCRdb to the early 2020s). Library creation used the immunoSEQ multiplex PCR assay. TCRdb carries this immuneACCESS record with in-frame sequences only. Its versions omit some clonotypes, under half of them owing to an unresolved V gene in the studies checked, with the rest unexplained. In this sample the table shows about 15,000 clones, roughly 80% of which occur a single time. The biggest ten clones account for 1% to 1.5% of the sample. This material was acquired from a patient who underwent chemoradiotherapy. The receptor source for this set is a human donor with HPV-associated anogenital cancer.

In its sample, this clone was seen a few times. V and J are TRBV20-1 and TRBJ1-1, with D unresolved. Trimming pared 6 bases from V and 6 bases from J, leaving 11 bases between. The CDR3 is 11 residues long. Germline CDR1 DFQATT, CDR2 SNEGSKA (reference sequence). The CDR3: CSATSPPEAFF. As DNA, the CDR3 is TGCAGTGCCACATCCCCCCCTGAAGCTTTCTTT.

The V and J genes are TRBV18 and TRBJ1-1; a possible D gene is TRBD1 (6 bases). Trimming pared 3 bases from V and 3 bases from J, leaving 20 bases between. CDR3 length: 17 amino acids. Germline-derived CDR1 and CDR2 are KGHSH and LQKENI. The CDR3 loop reads CASSPLRQDNGDTEAFF. Written as DNA, the CDR3 is TGTGCCAGCTCACCTTTGAGACAGGACAATGGGGACACTGAAGCTTTCTTT.

The J gene is TRBJ1-2, the V gene TRBV7-6, with D tentatively TRBD1 (5 bases). The V and J ends lost 5 bases and 5 bases respectively, with 12 bases between them. The CDR3 runs 13 residues. Looked up from germline, CDR1 is SGHVS and CDR2 is FNYEAQ. The CDR3 DNA sequence: TGTGCCAGCAGCCCGGGGACCCGTTATGGCTACACCTTC. As protein: CASSPGTRYGYTF.

This chain connects TRBV7-2 to TRBJ2-1; D is uncertain. Germline CDR1 SGHTA, CDR2 FQGNSA. Trimming pared 0 bases from V and 10 bases from J, leaving 22 bases between. This CDR3 has 17 residues. CDR3 in DNA: TGTGCCAGCAGCTTAGCAGGTCAGGCGACGGGTATGAAGGAGCAGTTCTTC. Residues: CASSLAGQATGMKEQFF. The full variable domain, with the rest looked up from reference TRBV7-2 and TRBJ2-1, is GAGVSQSPSNKVTEKGKDVELRCDPISGHTALYWYRQSLGQGLEFLIYFQGNSAPDKSGLPSDRFSAERTGGSVSTLTIQRTQQEDSAVYLCASSLAGQATGMKEQFFGPGTRLTVL.

J is TRBJ1-2 and V is TRBV6-5; 8 bases are a match to TRBD1. CDR3 size: 14 residues. V trimming: 5 bases; J trimming: 8 bases; junction bases outside the gene matches: 10. From germline, CDR1 is MNHEY and CDR2 SVGAGI. The CDR3 nucleotides are TGTGCCAGCAGTCCCGGGACAGGCGTCGTGGGCTACACCTTC. Translating it yields CASSPGTGVVGYTF.

The V call is TRBV27, the J call TRBJ1-2; the D gene is possibly TRBD1 (5 bases). The V end lost 4 bases, the J end lost 5 bases, and 11 bases lay between the germline ends. Germline V lookup: CDR1 MNHEY, CDR2 SMNVEV (reference sequence). CDR3 length: 13 residues. The CDR3 DNA sequence: TGTGCCAGCAGTTATAGGGGAGGTTATGGCTACACCTTC. Encoded protein: CASSYRGGYGYTF.

This clone was counted between two and nine times. This chain joins TRBV6-5 and TRBJ1-3, with no clear D. Per the germline V gene, CDR1 is MNHEY and CDR2 is SVGAGI. Trimming stripped 2 bases from V and 1 base from J, with 12 bases between. CDR3 length: 16 amino acids. Written as DNA, the CDR3 is TGTGCCAGCAGTTACCTAAGGTCTCTATCTGGAAACACCATATATTTT. Amino acid sequence: CASSYLRSLSGNTIYF.

The chain has TRBV11-3 and TRBJ2-7, with TRBD2 matching over 8 bases. The CDR3 length is 15 residues. The germline V gene has CDR1 SGHNT and CDR2 YENEEA. The junction had 8 bases not matched to a gene; V was cut back by 4 bases and J by 3 bases. DNA for the CDR3: TGTGCCAGCAGCTACGGCGGGGGGAATCACTACGAGCAGTACTTC. It yields the protein CASSYGGGNHYEQYF.

The gene calls are TRBV20-1 and TRBJ2-3, with D unclear. CDR1 DFQATT and CDR2 SNEGSKA come from the germline V gene (reference sequence). V dropped 4 bases and J dropped 3 bases, with 5 bases sitting between them. CDR3 length: 11 amino acids. The CDR3 nucleotides read TGCAGTGCTAACCCGACAGATACGCAGTATTTT. It codes for CSANPTDTQYF.

This chain uses TRBV6-1 with TRBJ1-1, with 7 positions matching TRBD1. The CDR3 runs to 15 residues. Germline V gene lookup returns CDR1 MNHNS and CDR2 SASEGT. J was trimmed by 0 bases and V by 4 bases; bases with no gene match: 5. As DNA, the CDR3 is TGTGCCAGCAGTGCCCGGACAGGCGTGAACACTGAAGCTTTCTTT. The encoded protein is CASSARTGVNTEAFF.

This chain uses TRBV6-1 with TRBJ1-2; perhaps TRBD1 as D (6 bases). V was shortened by 7 bases and J by 7 bases, with 19 bases between the two germline ends. The CDR3 has 14 residues. Germline lookup yields CDR1 MNHNS and CDR2 SASEGT. CDR3 in amino acids: CASTENQGTSGYTF. The CDR3, as DNA: TGTGCCAGCACCGAGAATCAGGGGACATCTGGCTACACCTTC.

This sequence joins TRBV11-2 and TRBJ2-2; 7 bases map to TRBD2. Germline CDR1 is SGHAT and CDR2 is FQNNGV. The CDR3 spans 15 residues. The junction had 7 bases not matched to a gene; V was cut back by 3 bases and J by 6 bases. In nucleotides, the CDR3 is TGTGCCAGCAGCTTGACTAGCCCTGGGGCCGGGGAGCTGTTTTTT. This encodes CASSLTSPGAGELFF.

The sample holds one count of this clone. The V gene is TRBV18, the J gene TRBJ1-5; 9 bases map to TRBD1. In germline, CDR1 is KGHSH, CDR2 LQKENI. The CDR3 totals 16 residues. J gave up 4 bases and V 3 bases, and 7 bases lay outside the gene matches. The CDR3 nucleotides are TGTGCCAGCTCACCTTCCGGGACAGGGTTAAATCAGCCCCAGCATTTT. Amino acid sequence: CASSPSGTGLNQPQHF.

The chain combines TRBV2 with TRBJ1-2, with D unclear. The CDR3 has 17 residues. V gave up 1 base and J gave up 4 bases, with 19 bases separating them. Germline V CDR1 and CDR2: SNHLY, FYNNEI. The CDR3 loop is CASSEGGQLLMTYGYTF. As DNA, the CDR3 is TGTGCCAGCAGTGAAGGGGGTCAGCTACTAATGACCTATGGCTACACCTTC.

The chain employs TRBV18 and TRBJ2-7; maybe TRBD2 (6 bases). The germline V and J ends were trimmed by 6 bases and 4 bases, with 13 bases remaining between them. The CDR3 consists of 13 residues. Looked up from germline, CDR1 is KGHSH and CDR2 is LQKENI. The CDR3 sequence: CASSATGSYEQYF. In nucleotides, the CDR3 is TGTGCCAGCTCGGCCACCGGGAGTTACGAGCAGTACTTC.

J is TRBJ1-4 and V is TRBV9; the D gene is possibly TRBD1 (5 bases). CDR1 SGDLS and CDR2 YYNGEE come from the germline V gene. V gave up 0 bases and J gave up 7 bases, with 13 bases separating them. The CDR3 length is 15 residues. The CDR3 spells CASSVDVGGPEKLFF. CDR3 nucleotides: TGTGCCAGCAGCGTAGATGTGGGGGGACCTGAAAAACTGTTTTTT.

This chain links TRBV6-1 with TRBJ1-4; 7 bases agree with TRBD1. With 5 bases clipped from V and 7 bases from J, the junction kept 10 bases outside the gene matches. This CDR3 has 15 residues. Looked up from germline, CDR1 is MNHNS and CDR2 is SASEGT. The CDR3 region has the DNA TGTGCCAGCAGTACCCAGGGGGGTGTTGGTGAAAAACTGTTTTTT. It is translated as CASSTQGGVGEKLFF.

This chain joins TRBV7-8 and TRBJ1-5; 10 bases are shared with TRBD1. The CDR3 totals 15 residues. CDR1 and CDR2 (germline): SGHVS, FQNEAQ. Trimming cost V 5 bases and J 8 bases; bases outside gene matches: 9. The CDR3 DNA sequence: TGTGCCAGCAGCCCGGGGACAGGGGACCGGGAGCCCCAGCATTTT. As protein: CASSPGTGDREPQHF.

The rearrangement links TRBV6-5 to TRBJ1-2, with D possibly matching TRBD1 (5 bases). Trimming pared 8 bases from V and 0 bases from J, leaving 7 bases between. The CDR3 length is 12 residues. CDR1 MNHEY and CDR2 SVGAGI come from the germline V gene. The DNA for the CDR3 is TGTGCCAGCTTGGGGGCTAACTATGGCTACACCTTC. Encoded protein: CASLGANYGYTF.

This clone has only one observation. The rearrangement links TRBV25-1 to TRBJ2-7; tentatively, D is TRBD1 (5 bases). V was shortened by 2 bases and J by 5 bases, with 16 bases between the two germline ends. The CDR3 runs 15 residues. CDR1 is MGHDK and CDR2 is SYGVNS in the germline V gene. CDR3 coding DNA: TGTGCCAGCAGTGAACTGGGCAGGGATGCCAACGAGCAGTACTTC. Amino acids: CASSELGRDANEQYF.

The chain uses TRBV15 and TRBJ1-1; D call uncertain. CDR3 size: 13 residues. CDR1 is LNHNV and CDR2 is YYDKDF in the germline V gene (reference sequence). The ends were cut back, 0 bases at V and 10 bases at J, with 12 bases in the middle. CDR3 DNA sequence: TGTGCCACCAGCAGAGATCACAAGGGCGGAGCTTTCTTT. Translating it yields CATSRDHKGGAFF.

The J gene is TRBJ2-3, the V gene TRBV7-2; no reliable D call. CDR1 and CDR2 from the germline V gene are SGHTA and FQGNSA. Trimming left V 3 bases short and J 2 bases short, with 3 bases between. The CDR3 extends over 12 amino acids. The CDR3: CASSFNTDTQYF. The CDR3 nucleotides are TGTGCCAGCAGCTTTAACACAGATACGCAGTATTTT.

J is TRBJ1-5 and V is TRBV7-2; no definite D call. CDR1 is SGHTA, CDR2 FQGNSA, per germline. The CDR3 has 14 amino acids. V was shortened by 3 bases and J by 3 bases, with 9 bases between the two germline ends. The CDR3 region has the DNA TGTGCCAGCAGCTTGGGCCGGAACAATCAGCCCCAGCATTTT. Translated: CASSLGRNNQPQHF.

This chain uses TRBV14 with TRBJ2-7; no reliable D call. The CDR3 runs to 16 residues. The V gene's germline CDR1 is SGHDN and CDR2 FVKESK. V lost 0 bases, J lost 4 bases, and 16 bases lay in between. The CDR3 DNA follows: TGTGCCAGCAGCCAAGATCCAGTTTTACTCGGATACGAGCAGTACTTC. This translates into CASSQDPVLLGYEQYF.

V usage is TRBV7-9 and J usage is TRBJ2-1; 7 positions agree with TRBD1. Germline-derived CDR1 and CDR2 are SEHNR and FQNEAQ (reference sequence). The CDR3 sequence is 15 residues long. Trimming took 6 bases from V and 2 from J; bases not matched to a gene: 7. The DNA for the CDR3 is TGTGCCAGCAGTCCTACAGACAGGGCCTACAATGAGCAGTTCTTC. Protein sequence: CASSPTDRAYNEQFF.

The chain joins TRBV4-2 to TRBJ2-7; TRBD2 agrees at 10 bases. The germline V gene has CDR1 LGHNA and CDR2 YNFKEQ. V lost 1 base and J lost 6; bases outside the gene matches: 12. The length of the CDR3 is 17 residues. CDR3 sequence (DNA): TGTGCCAGCAGCCAAGGTCCCCCTAGCGGGGGATGGGGCGAGCAGTACTTC. This gives the protein CASSQGPPSGGWGEQYF.

The rearrangement uses TRBV19 and TRBJ1-6; no definite D call. Trimming cost V 5 bases and J 16 bases, with 15 bases left between them. The CDR3 is made up of 12 amino acids. Per germline, CDR1 LNHDA and CDR2 SQIVND (reference sequence). CDR3 sequence: CASSSPEWRLHF. The DNA of the CDR3 is TGTGCCAGTAGTTCCCCGGAATGGAGGCTCCACTTT.

The chain joins TRBV7-9 to TRBJ1-2; D gene unclear. Between the trimmed V and J ends, which lost 5 bases and 3 bases, there was a span of 13 bases. Germline V CDR1 and CDR2: SEHNR, FQNEAQ (reference sequence). The CDR3 is 14 residues long. As DNA, the CDR3 is TGTGCCAGCAGCGTCCCGGGGATTGACTATGGCTACACCTTC. Translating gives CASSVPGIDYGYTF.

This chain uses TRBV2 with TRBJ2-3; 8 bases are a match to TRBD2. The germline gives CDR1 SNHLY, CDR2 FYNNEI. The length of the CDR3 is 18 residues. V was clipped by 8 bases and J by 2 bases; unmatched bases: 18. DNA for the CDR3: TGTGCCAGCCGGTCGCCCGGGGGGGTGACCGACTTCACAGATACGCAGTATTTT. Translated: CASRSPGGVTDFTDTQYF.